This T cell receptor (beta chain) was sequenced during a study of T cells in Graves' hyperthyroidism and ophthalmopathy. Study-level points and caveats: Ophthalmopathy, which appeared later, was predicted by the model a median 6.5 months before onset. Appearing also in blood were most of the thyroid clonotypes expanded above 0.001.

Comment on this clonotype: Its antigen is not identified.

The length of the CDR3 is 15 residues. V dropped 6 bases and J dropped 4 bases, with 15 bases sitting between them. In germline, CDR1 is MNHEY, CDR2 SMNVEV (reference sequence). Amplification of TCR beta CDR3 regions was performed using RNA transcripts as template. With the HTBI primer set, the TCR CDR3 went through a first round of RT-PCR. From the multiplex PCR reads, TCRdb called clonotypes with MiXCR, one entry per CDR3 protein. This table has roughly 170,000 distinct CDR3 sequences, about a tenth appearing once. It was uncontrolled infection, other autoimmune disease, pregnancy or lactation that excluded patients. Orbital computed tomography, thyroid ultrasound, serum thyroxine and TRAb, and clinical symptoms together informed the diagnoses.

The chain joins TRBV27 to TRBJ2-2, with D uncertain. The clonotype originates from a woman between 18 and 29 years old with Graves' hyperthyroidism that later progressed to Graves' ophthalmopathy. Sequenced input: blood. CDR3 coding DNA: TGTGCCAGCAGCCCGGCGGCAGGCATCACCGGGGAGCTGTTTTTT. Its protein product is CASSPAAGITGELFF.